This T cell receptor beta chain was obtained from a study of spatial heterogeneity in lung cancer. Whole-study context: Consistently, beta-chain sequences turned up in larger numbers than alpha-chain sequences did. Counts of TCR transcripts in tumor regions correlated strongly with a matched bulk RNA-seq T cell module score. Study-level findings and limits: Mutation tallies in tumors tracked expanded intratumoral alpha and beta TCR counts.

TCRdb re-derived calls from the 5' RACE reads in MiXCR, one entry per CDR3 protein. Of about 6,900 distinct CDR3 sequences listed, under 20% were seen once; the top ten hold around 12%. Time point meaning: sample taken at primary tumor resection. Donation came from around 72 patients with untreated early-stage non-small cell lung cancer. Unsorted tumor, nontumor lung tissue or cryopreserved PBMC supplied the whole RNA. The CDR3 extends over 14 amino acids. The V end lost 0 bases, the J end lost 8 bases, and 11 bases lay between the germline ends. Germline V CDR1 and CDR2: SGDLS, YYNGEE. This clonotype has only a few counts. Its antigen is currently unknown.

This receptor was identified in a female donor with early-stage non-small cell lung cancer. V usage is TRBV9 and J usage is TRBJ1-4, with D possibly TRBD1 on 6 matching bases. The sample was lung tumor tissue, taken at surgery. CDR3 in DNA: TGTGCCAGCAGCGTAGCAGGGGCGAGGGAAAAACTGTTTTTT. It specifies CASSVAGAREKLFF.